A selection of T cell receptor beta chains follows, all from one sample in a study of type 1 regulatory T cells. In TCRdb, the reads were re-called with MiXCR into one record per CDR3 protein. The sample lists about 97,000 distinct CDR3 sequences; 31% were seen once. The specimen sequenced was CD4+ T cells, either the whole sample or a sorted fraction (not recorded which). The receptors come from a human donor in good health. CDR3s include the opening cysteine and the closing phenylalanine or tryptophan. The order of the fields is J gene, CDR3 length, V gene, CDR3 protein.

j_call: TRBJ2-7
cdr3_length: 15
v_call: TRBV5-1
cdr3_aa: CASSGKKDSSYEQYF

j_call: TRBJ2-1
cdr3_length: 14
v_call: TRBV20-1
cdr3_aa: CSARKREAYNEQFF

j_call: TRBJ2-7
cdr3_length: 15
v_call: TRBV4-2
cdr3_aa: CASSPTWDGDYEQYF

j_call: TRBJ2-1
cdr3_length: 15
v_call: TRBV5-6
cdr3_aa: CASSLNGGQYNEQFF

j_call: TRBJ2-3
cdr3_length: 14
v_call: TRBV5-1
cdr3_aa: CASCRTLSTDTQYF

j_call: TRBJ2-1
cdr3_length: 14
v_call: TRBV20-1
cdr3_aa: CSASLGTRDDEQFF

j_call: TRBJ2-7
cdr3_length: 11
v_call: TRBV7-8
cdr3_aa: CASSLDYEQYF

j_call: TRBJ2-3
cdr3_length: 17
v_call: TRBV7-2
cdr3_aa: CASSLDPLSGITDTQYF

j_call: TRBJ2-7
cdr3_length: 19
v_call: TRBV11-2
cdr3_aa: CASSLDSHYAGTDPYEQYF

j_call: TRBJ2-1
cdr3_length: 19
v_call: TRBV19
cdr3_aa: CASTYRNIARRINYNEQFF

j_call: TRBJ1-1
cdr3_length: 12
v_call: TRBV20-1
cdr3_aa: CSASPWNTEAFF

j_call: TRBJ1-5
cdr3_length: 14
v_call: TRBV2
cdr3_aa: CASSSRGRDQPQHF

j_call: TRBJ2-5
cdr3_length: 14
v_call: TRBV2
cdr3_aa: CASGGGRAEETQYF

j_call: TRBJ2-7
cdr3_length: 14
v_call: TRBV12-3/TRBV12-4
cdr3_aa: CASSLPHSSYEQYF

j_call: TRBJ1-2
cdr3_length: 13
v_call: TRBV7-9
cdr3_aa: CASSLFGGGGYTF

j_call: TRBJ2-3
cdr3_length: 12
v_call: TRBV25-1
cdr3_aa: CASSDLADTQYF

j_call: TRBJ2-7
cdr3_length: 12
v_call: TRBV7-2
cdr3_aa: CASSLARREQYF

j_call: TRBJ2-7
cdr3_length: 15
v_call: TRBV7-9
cdr3_aa: CASSSLRDRADEQYF

j_call: TRBJ1-1
cdr3_length: 13
v_call: TRBV29-1
cdr3_aa: CSVEPPGSTEAFF

j_call: TRBJ2-1
cdr3_length: 13
v_call: TRBV20-1
cdr3_aa: CSARGRDGPEQFF

j_call: TRBJ2-3
cdr3_length: 15
v_call: TRBV20-1
cdr3_aa: CSAQRPTGRQDTQYF

j_call: TRBJ2-7
cdr3_length: 15
v_call: TRBV4-1
cdr3_aa: CASSQVGGAPYEQYF

j_call: TRBJ2-2
cdr3_length: 16
v_call: TRBV27
cdr3_aa: CASRSPGQVNTGELFF

j_call: TRBJ2-5
cdr3_length: 14
v_call: TRBV20-1
cdr3_aa: CSAGRLAGDETQYF